The T cell receptor beta chain under discussion was sequenced for a study of blood T cell repertoires in COVID-19. As for the study in general: T cells, B-cell-depleted T cells, or PBMCs supplied cDNA or gDNA.

The repertoire was sequenced with immunoSEQ multiplex PCR; TCRdb's copy has only in-frame clones and lacks some. The sample contains fewer than 75,000 clones, more than 75% of which appear only once. This CDR3 is built from 15 residues. V shed 2 bases and J shed 7 bases, with 14 bases lying between them. Germline CDR1 MNHEY, CDR2 SVGAGI. The source of this sequence is a man over 45 with active COVID-19. The chain links TRBV6-5 to TRBJ1-4, with D maybe TRBD1 (5 bases). Sequencing input: peripheral blood. The CDR3 DNA is TGTGCCAGCAGTTACCCCCGGGGGTCGGGTGAAAAACTGTTTTTT. This encodes CASSYPRGSGEKLFF.